The 27 T cell receptor beta chains listed next were all sequenced from one sample in a study of patients and donors after allogeneic stem cell transplantation. TCRdb analysed the RT-PCR reads with MiXCR anew, one entry per CDR3 protein. The sample holds some 960,000 distinct CDR3 sequences, under 20% seen once. The sample consisted of blood, either unsorted or a sorted T cell fraction (not recorded which). The receptors shown here come from a human donor who was either an allogeneic HSCT recipient or a stem cell or donor lymphocyte infusion donor (not recorded which). It is not recorded whose cells these are; they may come from a transplant donor.

V gene TRBV18 combines with J gene TRBJ1-6; 7 nucleotides match TRBD1. The junction had 5 bases not matched to a gene; V was cut back by 2 bases and J by 10 bases. CDR3 length: 14 amino acids. Germline CDR1 is KGHSH and CDR2 is LQKENI. The CDR3: CASSPSAGGSPLHF. In nucleotides, the CDR3 is TGTGCCAGCTCACCATCGGCAGGGGGATCACCCCTCCACTTT.

The chain couples TRBV11-2 to TRBJ2-5; TRBD2 matches at 9 bases. The CDR3 covers 17 residues. Germline V gene lookup returns CDR1 SGHAT and CDR2 FQNNGV. J was trimmed by 5 bases and V by 2 bases; bases with no gene match: 12. DNA for the CDR3: TGTGCCAGCAGCTTAATATTCCGCGGGAGGGAGTACGAGACCCAGTACTTC. Protein sequence: CASSLIFRGREYETQYF.

This clonotype occurred a few times. The CDR3 DNA reads TGCAGCGTTGAGGGACAGGGGGCGATCAACTATGGCTACACCTTC. Residues: CSVEGQGAINYGYTF. The chain combines TRBV29-1 with TRBJ1-2; TRBD1 matches at 12 bases. The V gene end was trimmed by 3 bases and the J gene end by 2 bases; junction bases not matched to a gene: 4. The CDR3 contains 15 residues. Germline-derived CDR1 and CDR2 are SQVTM and ANQGSEA. Full variable domain (rest looked up from reference TRBV29-1 and TRBJ1-2): SAVISQKPSRDICQRGTSLTIQCQVDSQVTMMFWYRQQPGQSLTLIATANQGSEATYESGFVIDKFPISRPNLTFSTLTVSNMSPEDSSIYLCSVEGQGAINYGYTFGSGTRLTVV.

The chain employs TRBV12-3 or TRBV12-4 and TRBJ1-3, with TRBD1 as a possible D gene (5 bases). This CDR3 contains 17 residues. V lost 3 bases to trimming and J lost 0 bases, with 15 bases between them. CDR3 nucleotide sequence: TGTGCCAGCAGTTTGTCTGCAGGGACTTACTCTGGAAACACCATATATTTT. Protein: CASSLSAGTYSGNTIYF.

The CDR3 sequence: CASSQGSAGNYGYTF. The CDR3 DNA sequence: TGTGCCAGCAGCCAAGGGTCCGCGGGGAACTATGGCTACACCTTC. V gene TRBV3-1 combines with J gene TRBJ1-2; D not resolved. Between the trimmed V and J ends, which lost 1 base and 2 bases, there was a span of 11 bases. CDR3 length: 15 amino acids. Germline CDR1 reads LGHDT; CDR2 reads YNNKEL (reference sequence).

In its sample, this clonotype was seen a few times. The chain uses TRBV5-6 and TRBJ2-7; D may be TRBD1 or TRBD2 (5 bases each). The germline CDR1 and CDR2 sequences are SGHDT and YYEEEE. V gave up 7 bases and J gave up 6 bases, with 17 bases separating them. The CDR3 has 13 amino acids. CDR3 sequence: CASLGGSNPEQYF. CDR3 DNA: TGTGCCAGCCTTGGGGGAAGCAATCCCGAGCAGTACTTC. The entire variable domain, with the rest obtained from reference TRBV5-6 and TRBJ2-7, is as follows: DAGVTQSPTHLIKTRGQQVTLRCSPKSGHDTVSWYQQALGQGPQFIFQYYEEEERQRGNFPDRFSGHQFPNYSSELNVNALLLGDSALYLCASLGGSNPEQYFGPGTRLTVT.

Only a few counts were recorded for this clonotype. One end of the junction does not line up with germline, which may come from a read error. The V and J genes are TRBV6-2 or TRBV6-3 and TRBJ1-1; no reliable D call. CDR1 MNHEY and CDR2 SVGEGT come from the germline V gene. This CDR3 is 14 amino acids long. The CDR3 sequence: CASSYSAESSNGLF. The DNA for the CDR3 is TGTGCCAGCAGTTACTCGGCCGAGAGTTCGAACGGGCTCTTT.

The chain carries TRBV7-6 and TRBJ1-1; D remains ambiguous. V lost 5 bases to trimming and J lost 0 bases, with 10 bases between them. The CDR3 length is 14 residues. Germline CDR1 is SGHVS and CDR2 is FNYEAQ. Written as DNA, the CDR3 is TGTGCCAGCAGCCCGGACTTTCTGAACACTGAAGCTTTCTTT. Its translation is CASSPDFLNTEAFF.

This clonotype has only a few counts. The rearrangement uses TRBV7-2 and TRBJ2-7; no firm D call. With 2 bases removed from V and 5 bases from J, the gap between germline ends came to 4 bases. Germline CDR1 and CDR2: SGHTA and FQGNSA. The CDR3 runs to 11 residues. For the CDR3, the DNA is TGTGCCAGCAGCTTATGGCACGAGCAGTACTTC. Its protein product is CASSLWHEQYF.

The chain recombines TRBV29-1 with TRBJ2-6; the D is unclear. Germline V lookup: CDR1 SQVTM, CDR2 ANQGSEA. The V end lost 3 bases, the J end lost 0 bases, and 3 bases lay between the germline ends. The CDR3 is 13 amino acids. The CDR3 DNA reads as TGCAGCGTTGAGAGCTCTGGGGCCAACGTCCTGACTTTC. Translated, it gives CSVESSGANVLTF.

The chain is built from TRBV20-1 and TRBJ1-2, with no clear D. V lost 3 bases and J lost 3, with 8 bases in between. CDR3 size: 12 residues. Germline V gene lookup returns CDR1 DFQATT and CDR2 SNEGSKA (reference sequence). In DNA, the CDR3 is TGCAGTGCTAGCAAACAAGACTATGGCTACACCTTC. Amino acids: CSASKQDYGYTF.

Of note for this clonotype: A single base separates this from a much larger clone, so it may be a read error. This chain connects TRBV5-1 to TRBJ1-1; D perhaps matches TRBD1 (6 bases). Trimming cost V 0 bases and J 2 bases, with 11 bases left between them. The length of the CDR3 is 15 residues. Germline CDR1 and CDR2: SGHRS and YFSETQ. The CDR3 DNA follows: TGCGCCAGCAGCTTGGTATGGGGGCGAAACACTGAAGCTTTCTTT. It specifies CASSLVWGRNTEAFF. Together with reference TRBV5-1 and TRBJ1-1, the CDR3 gives the full variable domain: KAGVTQTPRYLIKTRGQQVTLSCSPISGHRSVSWYQQTPGQGLQFLFEYFSETQRNKGNFPGRFSGRQFSNSRSEMNVSTLELGDSALYLCASSLVWGRNTEAFFGQGTRLTVV.

This clonotype was detected many times. This rearrangement joins TRBV6-5 to TRBJ2-3; D is uncertain. In germline, CDR1 is MNHEY, CDR2 SVGAGI. The CDR3 spans 14 residues. Trimming removed 0 bases at V and 7 bases at J, with 11 bases between. CDR3 DNA: TGTGCCAGCAGTTACTCGCCGGACGGAAATACGCAGTATTTT. The encoded protein is CASSYSPDGNTQYF.

This clonotype was observed a handful of times. This chain connects TRBV28 to TRBJ2-7; no clear D. This CDR3 is 13 amino acids long. With 6 bases removed from V and 4 bases from J, the gap between germline ends came to 13 bases. Looked up from germline, CDR1 is MDHEN and CDR2 is SYDVKM. In nucleotides, the CDR3 is TGTGCCAGCAGGTCCGGGCTGCCATACGAGCAGTACTTC. Its translation is CASRSGLPYEQYF.

This chain links TRBV4-1 with TRBJ1-3; D ambiguous. V was pared by 0 bases and J by 3 bases, with 9 bases between. The CDR3 extends over 15 amino acids. Germline V lookup: CDR1 MGHRA, CDR2 YSYEKL. The CDR3 reads CASSQERMSGNTIYF. The CDR3 nucleotides are TGCGCCAGCAGCCAAGAGCGAATGAGTGGAAACACCATATATTTT.

The genes are TRBV6-1 and TRBJ2-5; perhaps D is TRBD1 or TRBD2 (5 bases each). The germline V and J ends were trimmed by 4 bases and 1 base, with 16 bases remaining between them. The CDR3 contains 16 residues. The germline gives CDR1 MNHNS, CDR2 SASEGT. Written as DNA, the CDR3 is TGTGCCAGCAGTGGACTTGGGACGCTACTCCAAGAGACCCAGTACTTC. It yields the protein CASSGLGTLLQETQYF.

The table lists this clonotype with a few counts. The V and J genes are TRBV4-3 and TRBJ2-3; 8 nucleotides agree with TRBD2. This CDR3 spans 16 amino acids. Germline V gene data show CDR1 as LGHNA and CDR2 as YSLEER. The trim removed 1 base at V and 3 bases at J, leaving 6 bases unmatched. This chain's CDR3 is CASSQGRGAGTDTQYF. The DNA for the CDR3 is TGCGCCAGCAGCCAAGGGCGGGGGGCAGGAACAGATACGCAGTATTTT.

The chain couples TRBV6-2 or TRBV6-3 to TRBJ2-7, with 8 bases lining up with TRBD1. V dropped 7 bases and J dropped 6; count of bases not matched to a gene: 5. The length of the CDR3 is 12 residues. CDR1 and CDR2 (germline): MNHEY, SVGEGT. CDR3: CASTQGAIEQYF. CDR3 DNA: TGTGCCAGCACCCAGGGGGCGATCGAGCAGTACTTC.

The V call is TRBV6-1, the J call TRBJ2-7, with D perhaps matching TRBD1 (6 bases). Trimming shortened V by 6 bases and J by 3 bases, and 21 bases separated the two germline ends. This CDR3 region has 16 residues. Germline V gene data show CDR1 as MNHNS and CDR2 as SASEGT. For the CDR3, the DNA is TGTGCCAGCAGAGCTACAGGGACGAGGGGGTACTACGAGCAGTACTTC. Translating gives CASRATGTRGYYEQYF.

This rearrangement joins TRBV20-1 to TRBJ2-7; 7 bases are a match to TRBD2. Germline V lookup: CDR1 DFQATT, CDR2 SNEGSKA (reference sequence). CDR3 length: 14 residues. V was pared by 2 bases and J by 5 bases, with 9 bases of the junction left unmatched. The CDR3 DNA sequence: TGCAGTGCTAGATCGGCGGGAGAGGTCGACGAGCAGTACTTC. Its translation: CSARSAGEVDEQYF.

In this sample, this clonotype turned up a few times. The chain joins TRBV30 to TRBJ1-1; D is possibly TRBD1 (5 bases). The CDR3 sequence is 11 residues long. The V gene's germline CDR1 is GTSNPN and CDR2 SVGIG (reference sequence). V shed 5 bases and J shed 6 bases, with 10 bases lying between them. The chain's CDR3 is CAWWKGPEAFF. The CDR3 DNA reads TGTGCCTGGTGGAAGGGACCTGAAGCTTTCTTT.

This clonotype came up a few times. The chain recombines TRBV20-1 with TRBJ2-3, with 13 bases aligning to TRBD2. The CDR3 consists of 18 residues. Germline CDR1 and CDR2: DFQATT and SNEGSKA (reference sequence). Trimming at V came to 1 base and at J to 6 bases, leaving 13 bases not matched to a gene. CDR3 region: CSARVGKGTSGVMDTQYF. CDR3 DNA: TGCAGTGCTAGAGTGGGAAAAGGGACTAGCGGGGTAATGGATACGCAGTATTTT.

A few counts support this clonotype. The chain joins TRBV20-1 to TRBJ2-5; possibly TRBD1 for D (5 bases). CDR1 and CDR2 from the germline V gene are DFQATT and SNEGSKA (reference sequence). The CDR3 totals 13 residues. V lost 0 bases and J lost 1, with 6 bases in between. The CDR3 DNA reads TGCAGTGCTAGAGACAGGGTCCAAGAGACCCAGTACTTC. Protein: CSARDRVQETQYF.

The chain recombines TRBV20-1 with TRBJ2-2; 8 positions agree with TRBD2. Germline V lookup: CDR1 DFQATT, CDR2 SNEGSKA (reference sequence). The CDR3 extends over 14 amino acids. The J segment lost 5 bases and the V segment lost 4 bases, leaving 6 bases of the junction unmatched. The CDR3 nucleotides are TGCAGTGCTATGGCGGGGGGATTAACCGGGGAGCTGTTTTTT. It specifies CSAMAGGLTGELFF.

This clonotype was seen more than once but under ten times. The chain has TRBV7-2 and TRBJ1-6; the D is unclear. The germline CDR1 and CDR2 sequences are SGHTA and FQGNSA. The CDR3 spans 16 residues. V was trimmed by 1 base and J by 0 bases, leaving 7 bases between them. For the CDR3, the DNA is TGTGCCAGCAGCTTAGGTCGGGGCTCCTATAATTCACCCCTCCACTTT. Residues: CASSLGRGSYNSPLHF. Full variable domain (missing parts from reference TRBV7-2 and TRBJ1-6): GAGVSQSPSNKVTEKGKDVELRCDPISGHTALYWYRQSLGQGLEFLIYFQGNSAPDKSGLPSDRFSAERTGGSVSTLTIQRTQQEDSAVYLCASSLGRGSYNSPLHFGNGTRLTVT.

The chain links TRBV9 to TRBJ2-1; TRBD1 matches 9 bases. The CDR3 has 15 amino acids. Germline V gene data show CDR1 as SGDLS and CDR2 as YYNGEE. Trimming took 4 bases from V and 9 from J; bases not matched to a gene: 11. CDR3 nucleotides: TGTGCCAGCAGCCCCTCTGGGACAGGGCAGAGTGAGCAGTTCTTC. Residues: CASSPSGTGQSEQFF.

The chain joins TRBV19 to TRBJ2-2; 8 bases align to TRBD2. Trimming cost V 7 bases and J 1 base; bases outside gene matches: 5. Germline CDR1 reads LNHDA; CDR2 reads SQIVND (reference sequence). This CDR3 region has 15 residues. CDR3 coding DNA: TGTGCCAGTACCTTTCTAGCGGGGAACACCGGGGAGCTGTTTTTT. Its protein product is CASTFLAGNTGELFF.